Reported below is one TCR beta chain. Some clones are missing from TCRdb's copy, which holds only in-frame ones; the method was immunoSEQ multiplex PCR. The sample holds 50,000 to 80,000 clones, 88% seen once. These data belong to a study of blood T cell repertoires in COVID-19. Seattle's cohort entered during active infection and was followed longitudinally. The CDR3 contains 12 residues. The V end was cut by 3 bases, the J end by 8 bases, with 10 bases between. This chain joins TRBV12-3 or TRBV12-4 and TRBJ1-2, with D unclear. The source material was peripheral blood. This clonotype was sampled from a woman aged 60-70 years with COVID-19, enrolled during active disease. The CDR3 loop reads CASSFLSGGYTF. The CDR3 DNA reads TGTGCCAGCAGTTTTCTCAGCGGGGGCTACACCTTC.